A selection of T cell receptor beta chains follows, all from one sample in a study of T cell responses to AZD1222 COVID-19 vaccine. Libraries were prepared by immunoSEQ multiplex PCR; TCRdb keeps only in-frame clonotypes and omits some of them. The data show approximately 140,000 clones, with around nine tenths seen just once and approximately 5.2% held by the top ten. Sequencing used peripheral blood, obtained on day 0 of AZD1222 vaccination. Every receptor here comes from an adult in good health. The CDR3 runs from the conserved cysteine through the conserved F or W. D genes are given only for firm matches. Size values are once, few and many counts, or a class for expanded clones, and some rows have none.

TRBV21-1	.	.	TRBJ2-1	TGTGCCAGCAGCCGGGACTCCTACAATGAGCAGTTCTTC	CASSRDSYNEQFF
TRBV6-2/TRBV6-3	.	TRBD1	TRBJ2-1	TGTGCCAGCAGTTACTCTTCGGGACAGGGATACAATGAGCAGTTCTTC	CASSYSSGQGYNEQFF
TRBV7-9	once	.	TRBJ1-2	TGTGCCAGCAGCTTTGAGGGGCTGACTAACTATGGCTACACCTTC	CASSFEGLTNYGYTF
TRBV7-6	.	.	TRBJ2-7	TGTGCCAGCAGAAGTTACCAGGGGTACGAGCAGTACTTC	CASRSYQGYEQYF
TRBV2	.	.	TRBJ1-5	TGTGCCAGCTCAATCTCTATTGGGGAGGGGAATCAGCCCCAGCATTTT	CASSISIGEGNQPQHF
TRBV7-9	.	.	TRBJ2-7	TGTGCCAGCAGCCCGGCCTTAGCTTACGAGCAGTACTTC	CASSPALAYEQYF
TRBV14	.	.	TRBJ1-4	TGTGCCAGCAGCCAAGAGCGCGAAAAACTGTTTTTT	CASSQEREKLFF
TRBV28	.	.	TRBJ1-6	TGTGCCAGCAGTTTACCCGCCGATGCCTATAATTCACCCCTCCACTTT	CASSLPADAYNSPLHF
TRBV6-1	.	.	TRBJ2-3	TGTGCCAGCAGTGAAAGTACGGCCCGCACAGATACGCAGTATTTT	CASSESTARTDTQYF
TRBV7-9	.	TRBD2	TRBJ2-5	TGTGCCAGCAGCTTGAAAAGGAGCGGGGCCGGCGGCGAGTACTTC	CASSLKRSGAGGEYF
TRBV10-3	.	.	TRBJ1-2	TGTGCCATCAGTGGGAATAGGGTTAACTATGGCTACACCTTC	CAISGNRVNYGYTF
TRBV29-1	.	.	TRBJ2-3	TGCAGCGTTAGCGGTGCGGAGCCTAGCACAGATACGCAGTATTTT	CSVSGAEPSTDTQYF
TRBV4-3	once	.	TRBJ2-5	TGCGCCAGCAGCCAAGGAAGGTCGTTAGAGACCCAGTACTTC	CASSQGRSLETQYF
TRBV4-3	.	.	TRBJ2-5	TGCGCCAGCAGCCAAGATATCCGGGATGGGCCCCAAGAGACCCAGTACTTC	CASSQDIRDGPQETQYF
TRBV28	.	.	TRBJ2-2	TGTGCCAGCCGTGCCGGGGAGCTGTTTTTT	CASRAGELFF
TRBV7-2	.	.	TRBJ2-1	TGTGCCAGCAGCTTAGAGTTCGGGCGGGCCGGGTACAATGAGCAGTTCTTC	CASSLEFGRAGYNEQFF
TRBV11-2	.	TRBD1	TRBJ2-7	TGTGCCAGCAGTGACAGGGATCGGTACGAGCAGTACTTC	CASSDRDRYEQYF
TRBV7-9	.	.	TRBJ1-1	TGTGCCAGCAGCCCGCTTCTGGGGAACACTGAAGCTTTCTTT	CASSPLLGNTEAFF
TRBV3-1/TRBV3-2	.	.	TRBJ2-2	TGTGCCAGCAGCCAAGATAGTCACGGGGAGCTGTTTTTT	CASSQDSHGELFF
TRBV18	.	TRBD1	TRBJ1-4	TGTGCCAGCTCCACGGCACAGGGGTTAGCTAATGAAAAACTGTTTTTT	CASSTAQGLANEKLFF
TRBV5-1	.	.	TRBJ2-1	TGCGCCAGCAGGTGGGTAGCGGCGCCAAATGAGCAGTTCTTC	CASRWVAAPNEQFF
TRBV18	.	.	TRBJ2-7	TGTGCCAGCTCACCCCTTTCCGACGGCTACGAGCAGTACTTC	CASSPLSDGYEQYF
TRBV2	.	TRBD2	TRBJ2-1	TGTGCCAGCAATTTTCGGGGGGACAATGAGCAGTTCTTC	CASNFRGDNEQFF
TRBV27	.	.	TRBJ2-1	TGTGCCAGCAGTTTCCCCGCCCGCGCAAGTGAGCAGTTCTTC	CASSFPARASEQFF
TRBV9	.	.	TRBJ1-2	TGTGCCAGCAGCGGGGGCCTGTCGGTCTATGGCTACACCTTC	CASSGGLSVYGYTF
TRBV2	.	.	TRBJ1-1	TGTGCCAGCAGCAGTAAAGGGGACACTGAAGCTTTCTTT	CASSSKGDTEAFF
TRBV5-1	.	.	TRBJ1-1	TGCGCCAGCAGAAAAGGGCAGGGGATATTGCAGTTTATGAACACTGAAGCTTTCTTT	CASRKGQGILQFMNTEAFF
TRBV5-4	.	TRBD1	TRBJ2-6	TGTGCCAGCAGCTATTTTCCGGGACAGGGTTACTCTGGGGCCAACGTCCTGACTTTC	CASSYFPGQGYSGANVLTF
TRBV19	.	TRBD1	TRBJ2-3	TGTGCCAGTAGTGTCGGACAGGGTGATACGCAGTATTTT	CASSVGQGDTQYF
TRBV10-3	.	TRBD2	TRBJ2-1	TGTGCCATCACTTCAACACCGGGACTAGCGGGAGCCTACAATGAGCAGTTCTTC	CAITSTPGLAGAYNEQFF
TRBV4-3	.	.	TRBJ1-1	TGCGCCAGCAGCCAAGATTGGGGGGACACTGAAGCTTTCTTT	CASSQDWGDTEAFF
TRBV7-2	once	.	TRBJ2-7	TGTGCCAGCAGCCCCGGACTGAGGCCCAGTGAGCAGTACTTC	CASSPGLRPSEQYF
TRBV6-5	.	.	TRBJ1-4	TGTGCCAGCAGATGGACAGTCTTGGAAAAACTGTTTTTT	CASRWTVLEKLFF
TRBV4-2	.	.	TRBJ2-3	TGTGCCTCAAGCAGGGCGCGAGATACGCAGTATTTT	CASSRARDTQYF
TRBV27	.	.	TRBJ1-4	TGTGCCAGCAGTTTGAATCAGGGTGAAAAACTGTTTTTT	CASSLNQGEKLFF
TRBV18	.	.	TRBJ2-5	TGTGCCAGCGCAGTAACTAGCTTAGAGACCCAGTACTTC	CASAVTSLETQYF
TRBV4-3	.	.	TRBJ2-4	TGCGCCAGCAGCGATACCGGACCTCTAGCCAAAAACATTCAGTACTTC	CASSDTGPLAKNIQYF
TRBV9	.	.	TRBJ2-2	TGTGCCAGCAGCAGCGGAGCTGGGGGCACCGGGGAGCTGTTTTTT	CASSSGAGGTGELFF
TRBV2	.	TRBD1	TRBJ1-5	TGTGCCAGCAGGGGACAGGCGGTCAATCAGCCCCAGCATTTT	CASRGQAVNQPQHF